These 10 T cell receptor beta chains came from one sample sequenced in a study of radiotherapy plus CTLA-4 blockade in lung cancer. TCRdb keeps only in-frame clones here, not all; method: immunoSEQ multiplex PCR. The table lists 100,000 or so clones, approximately 80% of them singletons. The sample was peripheral blood, taken from a patient treated with radiotherapy plus ipilimumab. The receptors originated from a human donor with non-small cell lung cancer that progressed on radiotherapy plus ipilimumab.

V usage is TRBV29-1 and J usage is TRBJ2-2; possibly TRBD1 for D (5 bases). The CDR3 totals 16 residues. The V gene lost 6 bases and the J gene lost 0 bases, with 17 bases spanning the gap. CDR1 is SQVTM, CDR2 ANQGSEA, per germline. DNA of the CDR3: TGCAGCGTCGAGGCAAGGGGCAGGGCGAACACCGGGGAGCTGTTTTTT. This codes for CSVEARGRANTGELFF.

V gene TRBV29-1 combines with J gene TRBJ2-1, with 16 positions matching TRBD2. The J segment lost 10 bases and the V segment lost 3 bases, leaving 9 bases of the junction unmatched. This CDR3 region has 16 residues. The germline V gene encodes CDR1 SQVTM and CDR2 ANQGSEA. CDR3 residues: CSVDGTSGRASEEQFF. CDR3 coding DNA: TGCAGCGTTGATGGGACTAGCGGGAGGGCTAGTGAAGAGCAGTTCTTC.

The V call is TRBV5-1, the J call TRBJ1-6; D is undetermined. The germline V gene has CDR1 SGHRS and CDR2 YFSETQ. Trimming removed 2 bases at V and 5 bases at J, with 2 bases between. The CDR3 runs 12 residues. CDR3 DNA sequence: TGCGCCAGCAGCTTTAATAATTCACCCCTCCACTTT. Translated: CASSFNNSPLHF. The variable domain in full, with the rest retrieved from reference TRBV5-1 and TRBJ1-6, is KAGVTQTPRYLIKTRGQQVTLSCSPISGHRSVSWYQQTPGQGLQFLFEYFSETQRNKGNFPGRFSGRQFSNSRSEMNVSTLELGDSALYLCASSFNNSPLHFGNGTRLTVT.

V usage is TRBV19 and J usage is TRBJ2-3; the D gene is possibly TRBD1 (5 bases). The V and J ends lost 6 bases and 4 bases respectively, with 14 bases between them. The CDR3 contains 14 residues. CDR1 is LNHDA and CDR2 is SQIVND in the germline V gene (reference sequence). This chain's CDR3 is CASRWNLGADTQYF. The DNA of the CDR3 is TGTGCCAGTAGGTGGAACTTAGGGGCAGATACGCAGTATTTT.

This clone ranks as medium-sized (0.01 to 0.1%). The V call is TRBV19, the J call TRBJ2-7; 7 positions agree with TRBD1. Unmatched junction bases numbered 6, after V lost 4 bases and J lost 3 bases. The CDR3 runs to 14 residues. Per the germline V gene, CDR1 is LNHDA and CDR2 is SQIVND (reference sequence). The CDR3 loop reads CASSSGDSRYEQYF. CDR3 nucleotides: TGTGCCAGTAGTAGTGGGGACAGTCGCTACGAGCAGTACTTC.

This chain links TRBV21-1 with TRBJ2-6. TRBV21-1 is a pseudogene. The CDR3 contains 15 residues. The CDR3 bases are TGTGCCAGCCCCACCGCTGGCTCTGGGGCCAACGTCCTGACTTTC. Its translation: CASPTAGSGANVLTF.

The V call is TRBV30, the J call TRBJ2-5; possible D gene TRBD1, 7 bases. The germline V gene has CDR1 GTSNPN and CDR2 SVGIG (reference sequence). The CDR3 is 13 amino acids. Trimming stripped 6 bases from V and 2 bases from J, with 13 bases between. The CDR3 loop reads CACGGTAQETQYF. CDR3 DNA: TGTGCCTGTGGCGGGACAGCACAAGAGACCCAGTACTTC.

The chain combines TRBV6-1 with TRBJ2-5, with TRBD1 identical over 8 bases. V was pared by 6 bases and J by 5 bases, with 8 bases of the junction left unmatched. This CDR3 has 14 amino acids. Germline CDR1 is MNHNS and CDR2 is SASEGT. DNA for the CDR3: TGTGCCAGCAGCTCAGGGGGCGGAGGCGAGACCCAGTACTTC. It translates to CASSSGGGGETQYF.

The chain has TRBV7-8 and TRBJ1-5; D unclear. The ends were cut back, 1 base at V and 2 bases at J, with 9 bases in the middle. CDR1 SGHVS and CDR2 FQNEAQ come from the germline V gene. The CDR3 is made up of 15 amino acids. CDR3 nucleotide sequence: TGTGCCAGCAGCTTAGGCAGGCAGGGCAATCAGCCCCAGCATTTT. Protein product: CASSLGRQGNQPQHF.

This chain links TRBV28 with TRBJ1-2, with D maybe TRBD1 (6 bases). Germline V lookup: CDR1 MDHEN, CDR2 SYDVKM. The CDR3 length is 13 residues. Between the trimmed V and J ends, which lost 5 bases and 3 bases, there was a span of 10 bases. CDR3 nucleotides: TGTGCCAGCAGTCCAGGGGCGTACTATGGCTACACCTTC. Amino acid sequence: CASSPGAYYGYTF.